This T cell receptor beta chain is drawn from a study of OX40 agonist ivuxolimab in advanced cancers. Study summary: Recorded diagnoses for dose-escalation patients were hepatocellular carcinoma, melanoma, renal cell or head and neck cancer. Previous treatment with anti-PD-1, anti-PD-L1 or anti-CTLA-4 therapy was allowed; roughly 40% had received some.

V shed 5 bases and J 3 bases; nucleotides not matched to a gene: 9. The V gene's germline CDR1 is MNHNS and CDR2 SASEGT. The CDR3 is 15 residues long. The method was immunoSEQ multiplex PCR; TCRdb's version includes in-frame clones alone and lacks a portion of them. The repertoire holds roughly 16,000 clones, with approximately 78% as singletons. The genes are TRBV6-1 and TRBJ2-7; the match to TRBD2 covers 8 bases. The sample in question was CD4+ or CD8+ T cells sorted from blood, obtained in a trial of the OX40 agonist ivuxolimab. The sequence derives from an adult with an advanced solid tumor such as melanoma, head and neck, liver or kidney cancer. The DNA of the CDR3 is TGTGCCAGCAGTCTGGGCGGGGGGCAACTCTACGAGCAGTACTTC. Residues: CASSLGGGQLYEQYF.